This T cell receptor (beta chain) was documented in a study of shared clonotypes between healthy human individuals. Repertoires were generated with immunoSEQ multiplex PCR, while TCRdb's copy carries only in-frame clones and drops some. The sample has about 1,500,000 clones, approximately 96% seen once. The sequence was collected from a man aged 25 to 40 in good health. Sequences were obtained from naive CD4+ T cells sorted from blood. As to subset: CD45RA+ positively selected.

The CDR3 nucleotides are TGTGCCAGCAGCTTAAGGTCGTCGGGAACAGGGCAGTACTTC. It is translated as CASSLRSSGTGQYF. The genes are TRBV5-4 and TRBJ2-7, with D tentatively TRBD1 or TRBD2 (5 bases each). Trimming took 2 bases from V and 9 from J, leaving 18 bases between them. This CDR3 has 14 residues. CDR1 is SGHNT and CDR2 is YYREEE in the germline V gene (reference sequence).